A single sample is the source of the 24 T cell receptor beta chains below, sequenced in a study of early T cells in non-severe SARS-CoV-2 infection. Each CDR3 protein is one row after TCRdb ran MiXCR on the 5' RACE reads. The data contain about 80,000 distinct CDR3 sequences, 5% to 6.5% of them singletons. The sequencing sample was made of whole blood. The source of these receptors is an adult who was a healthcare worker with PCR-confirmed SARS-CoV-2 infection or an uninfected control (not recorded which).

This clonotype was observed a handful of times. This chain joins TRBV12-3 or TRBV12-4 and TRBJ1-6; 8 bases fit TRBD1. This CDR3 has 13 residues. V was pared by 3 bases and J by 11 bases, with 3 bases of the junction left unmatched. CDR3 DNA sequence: TGTGCCAGCAGTTTGGACAGGGAACCACCCCTCCACTTT. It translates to CASSLDREPPLHF.

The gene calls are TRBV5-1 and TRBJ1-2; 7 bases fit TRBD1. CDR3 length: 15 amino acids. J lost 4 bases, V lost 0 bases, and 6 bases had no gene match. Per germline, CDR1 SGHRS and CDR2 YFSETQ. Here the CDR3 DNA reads TGCGCCAGCAGCTTGGGGACAGGAGCACTCTATGGCTACACCTTC. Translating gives CASSLGTGALYGYTF.

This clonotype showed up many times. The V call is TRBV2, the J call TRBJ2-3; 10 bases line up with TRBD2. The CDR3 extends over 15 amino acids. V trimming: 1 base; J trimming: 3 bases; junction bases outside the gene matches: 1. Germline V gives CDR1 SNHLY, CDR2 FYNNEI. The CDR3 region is CASSEGAGGTDTQYF. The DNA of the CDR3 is TGTGCCAGCAGTGAAGGAGCGGGAGGGACAGATACGCAGTATTTT.

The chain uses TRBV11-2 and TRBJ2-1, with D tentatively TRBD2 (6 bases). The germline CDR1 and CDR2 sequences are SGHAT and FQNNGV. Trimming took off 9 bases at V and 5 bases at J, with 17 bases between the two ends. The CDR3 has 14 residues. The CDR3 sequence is CASTLGGNNNEQFF. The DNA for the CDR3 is TGTGCCAGTACTTTAGGCGGGAACAACAATGAGCAGTTCTTC. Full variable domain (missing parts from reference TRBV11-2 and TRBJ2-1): EAGVAQSPRYKIIEKRQSVAFWCNPISGHATLYWYQQILGQGPKLLIQFQNNGVVDDSQLPKDRFSAERLKGVDSTLKIQPAKLEDSAVYLCASTLGGNNNEQFFGPGTRLTVL.

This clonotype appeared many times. DNA of the CDR3: TGCAGTGCTAGAGTGGACAGGGGACAGCCCCAGCATTTT. Its translation is CSARVDRGQPQHF. The chain is built from TRBV20-1 and TRBJ1-5, with 9 bases identical to TRBD1. There are 13 residues in the CDR3. CDR1 and CDR2 from the germline V gene are DFQATT and SNEGSKA (reference sequence). V shed 1 base and J 7 bases; nucleotides not matched to a gene: 2.

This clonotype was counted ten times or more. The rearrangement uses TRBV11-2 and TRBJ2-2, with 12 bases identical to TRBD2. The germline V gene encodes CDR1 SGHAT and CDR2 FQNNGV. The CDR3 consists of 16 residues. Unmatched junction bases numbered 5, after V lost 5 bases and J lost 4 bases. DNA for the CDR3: TGTGCCAGCAGCCCGACTAGCGGGAGCCGCACCGGGGAGCTGTTTTTT. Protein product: CASSPTSGSRTGELFF. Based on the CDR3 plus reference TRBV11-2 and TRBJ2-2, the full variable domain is EAGVAQSPRYKIIEKRQSVAFWCNPISGHATLYWYQQILGQGPKLLIQFQNNGVVDDSQLPKDRFSAERLKGVDSTLKIQPAKLEDSAVYLCASSPTSGSRTGELFFGEGSRLTVL.

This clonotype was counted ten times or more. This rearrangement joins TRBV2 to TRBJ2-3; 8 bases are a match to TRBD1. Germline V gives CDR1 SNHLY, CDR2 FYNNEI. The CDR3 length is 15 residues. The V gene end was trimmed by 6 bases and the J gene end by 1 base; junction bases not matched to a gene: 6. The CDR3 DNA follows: TGTGCCAGCAGGAACAGGGGGGTGCGCACAGATACGCAGTATTTT. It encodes CASRNRGVRTDTQYF. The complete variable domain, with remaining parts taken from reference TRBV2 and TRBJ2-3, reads EPEVTQTPSHQVTQMGQEVILRCVPISNHLYFYWYRQILGQKVEFLVSFYNNEISEKSEIFDDQFSVERPDGSNFTLKIRSTKLEDSAMYFCASRNRGVRTDTQYFGPGTRLTVL.

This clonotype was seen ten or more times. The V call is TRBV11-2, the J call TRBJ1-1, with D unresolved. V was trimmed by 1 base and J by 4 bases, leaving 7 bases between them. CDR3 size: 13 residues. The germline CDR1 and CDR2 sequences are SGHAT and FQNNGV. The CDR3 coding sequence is TGTGCCAGCAGCTTAGTACAGTCCACTGAAGCTTTCTTT. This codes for CASSLVQSTEAFF.

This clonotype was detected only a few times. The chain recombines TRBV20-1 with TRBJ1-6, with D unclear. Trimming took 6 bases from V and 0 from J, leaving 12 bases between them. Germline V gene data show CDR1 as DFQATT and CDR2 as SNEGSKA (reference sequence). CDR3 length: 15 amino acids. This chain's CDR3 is CSAIQTSSYNSPLHF. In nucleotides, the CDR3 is TGCAGTGCGATACAGACGAGCTCCTATAATTCACCCCTCCACTTT.

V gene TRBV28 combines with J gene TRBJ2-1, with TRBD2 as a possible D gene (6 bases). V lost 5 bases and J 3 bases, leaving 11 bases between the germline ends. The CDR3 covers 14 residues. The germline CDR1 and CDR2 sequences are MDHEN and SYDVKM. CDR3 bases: TGTGCCAGCAGTGCTGGGGGACTCTACAATGAGCAGTTCTTC. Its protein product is CASSAGGLYNEQFF.

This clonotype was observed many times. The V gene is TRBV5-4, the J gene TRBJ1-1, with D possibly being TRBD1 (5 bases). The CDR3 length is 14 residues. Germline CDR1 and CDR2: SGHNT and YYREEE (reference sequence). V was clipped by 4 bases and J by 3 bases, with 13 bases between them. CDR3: CASSPMEGYTEAFF. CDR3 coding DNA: TGTGCCAGCAGCCCCATGGAGGGGTACACTGAAGCTTTCTTT.

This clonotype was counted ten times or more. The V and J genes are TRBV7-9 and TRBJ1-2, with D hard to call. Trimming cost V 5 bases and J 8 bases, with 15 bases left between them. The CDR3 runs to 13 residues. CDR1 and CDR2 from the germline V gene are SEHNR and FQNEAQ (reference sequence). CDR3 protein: CASSQDPTYGYTF. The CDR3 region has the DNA TGTGCCAGCAGCCAGGACCCAACCTACGGCTACACCTTC.

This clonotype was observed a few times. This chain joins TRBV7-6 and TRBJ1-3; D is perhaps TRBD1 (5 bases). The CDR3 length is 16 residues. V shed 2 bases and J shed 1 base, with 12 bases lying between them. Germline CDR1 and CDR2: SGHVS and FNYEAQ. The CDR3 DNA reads TGTGCCAGCAGCTTATTTGGGACGGCGTCTGGAAACACCATATATTTT. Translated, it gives CASSLFGTASGNTIYF.

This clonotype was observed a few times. This CDR3 is CASSLTTGDNSNTGELFF. The CDR3 region has the DNA TGTGCCAGCAGTTTAACTACAGGAGACAATTCGAACACCGGGGAGCTGTTTTTT. The chain has TRBV28 and TRBJ2-2; tentatively, D is TRBD1 (5 bases). Germline V gives CDR1 MDHEN, CDR2 SYDVKM. V lost 2 bases and J lost 0, with 16 bases in between. The CDR3 runs 18 residues.

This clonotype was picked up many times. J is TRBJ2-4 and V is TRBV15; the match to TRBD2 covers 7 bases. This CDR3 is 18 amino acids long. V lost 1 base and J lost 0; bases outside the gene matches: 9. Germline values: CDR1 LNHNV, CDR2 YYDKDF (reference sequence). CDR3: CATSRGGGAGLAKNIQYF. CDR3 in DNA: TGTGCCACCAGCAGAGGGGGGGGAGCGGGACTAGCCAAAAACATTCAGTACTTC.

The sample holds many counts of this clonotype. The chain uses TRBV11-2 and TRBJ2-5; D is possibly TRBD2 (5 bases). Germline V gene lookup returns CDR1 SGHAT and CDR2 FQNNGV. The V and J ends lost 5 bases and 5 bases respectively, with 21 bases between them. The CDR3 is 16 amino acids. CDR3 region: CASSPHLWGAPETQYF. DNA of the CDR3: TGTGCCAGCAGCCCCCATCTTTGGGGAGCCCCCGAGACCCAGTACTTC.

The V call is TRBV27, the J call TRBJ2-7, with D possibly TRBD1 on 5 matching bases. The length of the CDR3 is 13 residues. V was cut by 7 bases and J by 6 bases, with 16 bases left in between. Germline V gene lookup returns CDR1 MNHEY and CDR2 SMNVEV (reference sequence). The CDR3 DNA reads TGTGCCAGCAAGGGAAGGGGCCGAGCCGAGCAGTACTTC. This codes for CASKGRGRAEQYF.

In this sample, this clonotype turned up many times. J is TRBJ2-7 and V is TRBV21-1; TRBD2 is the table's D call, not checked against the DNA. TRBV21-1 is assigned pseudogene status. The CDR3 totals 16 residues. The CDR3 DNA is TGTGCCAGCAGCAAGGGGCGGGAGCGGAACTCCTACGAGCAGTACTTC. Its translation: CASSKGRERNSYEQYF.

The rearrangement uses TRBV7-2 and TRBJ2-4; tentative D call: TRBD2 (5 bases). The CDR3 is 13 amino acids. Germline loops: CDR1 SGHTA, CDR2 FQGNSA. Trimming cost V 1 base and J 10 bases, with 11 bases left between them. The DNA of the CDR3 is TGTGCCAGCAGCTTAGACGGCCGAGGGATTCAGTACTTC. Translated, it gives CASSLDGRGIQYF.

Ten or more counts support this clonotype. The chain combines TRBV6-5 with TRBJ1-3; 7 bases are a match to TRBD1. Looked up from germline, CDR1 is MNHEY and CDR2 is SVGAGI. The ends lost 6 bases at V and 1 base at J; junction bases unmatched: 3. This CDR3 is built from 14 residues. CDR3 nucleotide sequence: TGTGCCAGCAGAGTGACAGGGTCTGGAAACACCATATATTTT. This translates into CASRVTGSGNTIYF.

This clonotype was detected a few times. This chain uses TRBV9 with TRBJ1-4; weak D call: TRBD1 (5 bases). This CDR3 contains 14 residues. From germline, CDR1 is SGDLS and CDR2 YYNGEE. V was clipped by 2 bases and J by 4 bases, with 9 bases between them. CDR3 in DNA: TGTGCCAGCAGCGTCGGGACGTATAATGAAAAACTGTTTTTT. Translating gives CASSVGTYNEKLFF.

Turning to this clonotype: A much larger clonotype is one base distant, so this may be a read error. The CDR3 sequence: CASPPTTKVTEAFF. The CDR3 DNA is TGTGCCAGCCCACCAACTACGAAGGTCACTGAAGCTTTCTTT. This rearrangement joins TRBV18 to TRBJ1-1; no clear D. The CDR3 is 14 amino acids. The germline V gene has CDR1 KGHSH and CDR2 LQKENI.

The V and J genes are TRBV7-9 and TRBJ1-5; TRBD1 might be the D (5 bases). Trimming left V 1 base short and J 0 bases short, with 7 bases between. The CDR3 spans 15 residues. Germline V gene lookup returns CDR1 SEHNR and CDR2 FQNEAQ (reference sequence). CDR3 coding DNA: TGTGCCAGCAGCTTAGGGGACGGTAGCAATCAGCCCCAGCATTTT. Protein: CASSLGDGSNQPQHF.

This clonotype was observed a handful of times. The CDR3: CASSIRRDSLGETQYF. CDR3 in DNA: TGTGCCAGTAGTATACGCCGGGACTCGCTGGGGGAGACCCAGTACTTC. The chain joins TRBV19 to TRBJ2-5, with D maybe TRBD2 (6 bases). Germline CDR1 and CDR2: LNHDA and SQIVND (reference sequence). Between the trimmed V and J ends, which lost 2 bases and 5 bases, there was a span of 18 bases. The CDR3 consists of 16 residues.